This T cell receptor beta chain comes out of a study of PD-1 blockade in classical Hodgkin lymphoma. V shed 4 bases, J shed 9 bases, and the junction held 9 bases outside the gene matches. Germline CDR1 reads SGHRS; CDR2 reads YFSETQ. The CDR3 loop spans 15 amino acids. The data were produced by immunoSEQ multiplex PCR, yet TCRdb's version contains in-frame clones alone and is incomplete. There are 20,000 to 30,000 clones in the sample; more than 60% occur only once, and about 8% lies in the top ten. Study-level results: In newly diagnosed patients, baseline TCR diversity was reportedly below that of healthy donors.

Brentuximab vedotin exposure varied, and every patient relapsed after autologous stem cell transplantation. As regards this clone: The antigen remains undetermined.

The clonotype was recovered from a human donor with classical Hodgkin lymphoma. This specimen consisted of peripheral blood mononuclear cells (PBMCs), obtained before the second cycle of nivolumab. This rearrangement joins TRBV5-1 to TRBJ1-6, with TRBD1 identical over 8 bases. The CDR3 DNA reads as TGCGCCAGCAGCCTTAAAGGACAGGGAGGTTCACCCCTCCACTTT. Translation gives CASSLKGQGGSPLHF.